This passage covers 17 T cell receptor beta chains from one sample sequenced in a study of blood T cell repertoires in COVID-19. The assay was immunoSEQ multiplex PCR, and TCRdb's table has in-frame clones only and misses some. The sample shows 45,000 to 65,000 clones, over 75% of them seen only once. The sample was peripheral blood. These receptors all stem from an elderly man in a cohort sampled during active COVID-19.

This chain joins TRBV6-5 and TRBJ2-2; D is unresolved. The ends were cut back, 5 bases at V and 4 bases at J, with 11 bases in the middle. The CDR3 consists of 14 residues. CDR1 is MNHEY and CDR2 is SVGAGI in the germline V gene. CDR3: CASSTPGSTGELFF. As DNA, the CDR3 is TGTGCCAGCAGTACACCCGGGTCCACCGGGGAGCTGTTTTTT.

The chain recombines TRBV30 with TRBJ1-1, with 11 bases matching TRBD1. The CDR3 contains 16 residues. The trim removed 1 base at V and 1 base at J, leaving 5 bases unmatched. Per the germline V gene, CDR1 is GTSNPN and CDR2 is SVGIG (reference sequence). The CDR3 loop reads CAWSDTGTGGNTEAFF. The CDR3 DNA follows: TGTGCCTGGAGTGACACCGGGACAGGGGGGAACACTGAAGCTTTCTTT.

The chain is built from TRBV6-2 or TRBV6-3 and TRBJ2-7, with TRBD2 matching over 14 bases. Trimming cost V 5 bases and J 4 bases; bases outside gene matches: 1. This CDR3 spans 14 amino acids. Germline-derived CDR1 and CDR2 are MNHEY and SVGEGT. The CDR3 DNA follows: TGTGCCAGCAGTCGGACTAGCGGGGGGTACGAGCAGTACTTC. It codes for CASSRTSGGYEQYF.

This clone qualifies as medium-sized. The chain recombines TRBV23-1 with TRBJ2-2; 7 bases align to TRBD2. TRBV23-1 is flagged as an ORF with uncertain function. Trimming took 10 bases from V and 6 from J; bases not matched to a gene: 8. The CDR3 is 13 residues long. The chain's CDR3 is CATTTRGAGELFF. The CDR3 DNA is TGCGCCACTACGACTCGGGGGGCCGGGGAGCTGTTTTTT.

This chain connects TRBV5-4 to TRBJ2-1; 9 bases align to TRBD1. The CDR3 consists of 15 residues. The V segment lost 3 bases and the J segment 2 bases; nucleotides outside the gene matches: 3. From germline, CDR1 is SGHNT and CDR2 YYREEE (reference sequence). CDR3 residues: CASSSGQGAYNEQFF. CDR3 nucleotides: TGTGCCAGCAGCTCGGGACAGGGAGCCTACAATGAGCAGTTCTTC.

This clone occurred once. This sequence joins TRBV11-2 and TRBJ1-1; 7 nucleotides line up with TRBD1. CDR3 length: 14 residues. V was pared by 6 bases and J by 4 bases, with 8 bases of the junction left unmatched. Germline CDR1 SGHAT, CDR2 FQNNGV. CDR3 loop: CASSYPGGTTEAFF. In DNA, the CDR3 is TGTGCCAGCAGTTATCCAGGGGGGACCACTGAAGCTTTCTTT. Combining the CDR3 with reference TRBV11-2 and TRBJ1-1 gives the whole variable domain EAGVAQSPRYKIIEKRQSVAFWCNPISGHATLYWYQQILGQGPKLLIQFQNNGVVDDSQLPKDRFSAERLKGVDSTLKIQPAKLEDSAVYLCASSYPGGTTEAFFGQGTRLTVV.

This chain links TRBV19 with TRBJ2-1, with 9 bases identical to TRBD2. The CDR3 length is 16 residues. Per the germline V gene, CDR1 is LNHDA and CDR2 is SQIVND (reference sequence). Losses at the gene ends were 1 base for V and 2 bases for J; bases not matched to a gene: 3. CDR3: CASSIGGGRAYNEQFF. DNA for the CDR3: TGTGCCAGTAGTATAGGAGGCGGGAGGGCCTACAATGAGCAGTTCTTC.

The count of this clone is one. V is TRBV5-4 and J is TRBJ2-5, with 7 bases fitting TRBD1. Germline trimming cut 2 bases from V and 3 bases from J; bases unmatched to any gene: 7. The CDR3 runs to 15 residues. The germline CDR1 and CDR2 sequences are SGHNT and YYREEE (reference sequence). CDR3 DNA: TGTGCCAGCAGCTTACAGGGGAGAGGGGAAGAGACCCAGTACTTC. Protein: CASSLQGRGEETQYF. Drawing the rest from reference TRBV5-4 and TRBJ2-5, the complete variable domain is ETGVTQSPTHLIKTRGQQVTLRCSSQSGHNTVSWYQQALGQGPQFIFQYYREEENGRGNFPPRFSGLQFPNYSSELNVNALELDDSALYLCASSLQGRGEETQYFGPGTRLLVL.

This rearrangement joins TRBV3-1 (or the pseudogene TRBV3-2) to TRBJ2-3, with 7 bases aligning to TRBD1. The V and J ends lost 5 bases and 0 bases, in that order; junction bases with no gene match: 5. Germline assignment: CDR1 LGHDT and CDR2 YNNKEL (reference sequence). The CDR3 is 15 residues long. The CDR3 region has the DNA TGTGCCAGCAGCGCCGGGACAGACAGCACAGATACGCAGTATTTT. It translates to CASSAGTDSTDTQYF.

CDR3 loop: CASSRDRGSDEQYF. CDR3 coding DNA: TGTGCCAGCAGCCGGGACAGGGGTAGCGACGAGCAGTACTTC. V is TRBV7-2 and J is TRBJ2-7; 10 bases are shared with TRBD1. CDR1 and CDR2 (germline): SGHTA, FQGNSA. Trimming removed 5 bases from V and 5 bases from J; junction bases left unmatched: 6. The CDR3 is 14 amino acids. Filled out from reference TRBV7-2 and TRBJ2-7, the complete variable domain reads GAGVSQSPSNKVTEKGKDVELRCDPISGHTALYWYRQSLGQGLEFLIYFQGNSAPDKSGLPSDRFSAERTGGSVSTLTIQRTQQEDSAVYLCASSRDRGSDEQYFGPGTRLTVT.

CDR3 bases: TGTGCCAGCAGCTACGGCCAACGGACTAGCGCCGAGCAGTACTTC. It encodes CASSYGQRTSAEQYF. The chain is built from TRBV7-6 and TRBJ2-7, with TRBD2 matching over 9 bases. V dropped 4 bases and J dropped 6; count of bases not matched to a gene: 10. The germline V gene encodes CDR1 SGHVS and CDR2 FNYEAQ. The CDR3 is 15 residues long.

This chain connects TRBV19 to TRBJ1-2; D ambiguous. V lost 6 bases to trimming and J lost 4 bases, with 12 bases between them. The CDR3 is made up of 13 amino acids. Germline CDR1 reads LNHDA; CDR2 reads SQIVND (reference sequence). CDR3 sequence reads: CASSPGVGYGYTF. The CDR3 DNA sequence: TGTGCCAGTAGCCCGGGTGTTGGCTATGGCTACACCTTC.

V and J are TRBV19 and TRBJ2-3; 9 bases agree with TRBD2. CDR1 is LNHDA, CDR2 SQIVND, per germline (reference sequence). V shed 1 base and J 3 bases; nucleotides not matched to a gene: 5. The CDR3 length is 16 residues. DNA of the CDR3: TGTGCCAGTAGTATAGGGCTAGCGGGACGAACAGATACGCAGTATTTT. It is translated as CASSIGLAGRTDTQYF. Filled out from reference TRBV19 and TRBJ2-3, the complete variable domain reads DGGITQSPKYLFRKEGQNVTLSCEQNLNHDAMYWYRQDPGQGLRLIYYSQIVNDFQKGDIAEGYSVSREKKESFPLTVTSAQKNPTAFYLCASSIGLAGRTDTQYFGPGTRLTVL.

The rearrangement uses TRBV5-1 and TRBJ2-5, with 10 bases that match TRBD1. V lost 3 bases to trimming and J lost 2 bases; unmatched junction nucleotides: 4. The CDR3 runs to 15 residues. Germline V gene data show CDR1 as SGHRS and CDR2 as YFSETQ. Written as DNA, the CDR3 is TGCGCCAGCAGCTACGGACAGGGGGATCAAGAGACCCAGTACTTC. Translation: CASSYGQGDQETQYF. The whole variable domain, filled in from reference TRBV5-1 and TRBJ2-5, reads KAGVTQTPRYLIKTRGQQVTLSCSPISGHRSVSWYQQTPGQGLQFLFEYFSETQRNKGNFPGRFSGRQFSNSRSEMNVSTLELGDSALYLCASSYGQGDQETQYFGPGTRLLVL.

This clone was seen once. The rearrangement joins TRBV29-1 to TRBJ2-7; possible D gene TRBD2, 6 bases. Germline CDR1 reads SQVTM; CDR2 reads ANQGSEA. V was trimmed by 0 bases and J by 5 bases, leaving 8 bases between them. This CDR3 region has 12 residues. This CDR3 is CSVEDPGDEQYF. The CDR3, as DNA: TGCAGCGTTGAAGATCCGGGGGACGAGCAGTACTTC.

CDR3 loop: CAGQDTEAFF. DNA of the CDR3: TGCGCCGGGCAGGATACTGAAGCTTTCTTT. The chain combines TRBV10-1 with TRBJ1-1; no reliable D call. This CDR3 spans 10 amino acids. Germline CDR1 reads WNHNN; CDR2 reads SYGVQD (reference sequence). V dropped 11 bases and J dropped 5 bases, with 9 bases sitting between them.

The chain recombines TRBV4-3 with TRBJ1-6; D unclear. CDR1 is LGHNA and CDR2 is YSLEER in the germline V gene. The CDR3 has 15 residues. The V and J ends lost 0 bases and 7 bases respectively, with 10 bases between them. The CDR3 coding sequence is TGCGCCAGCAGCCAAGACCGGTTAAGCAATTCACCCCTCCACTTT. Encoded protein: CASSQDRLSNSPLHF.